The following is a T cell receptor beta chain sequence with its context. Profiled with immunoSEQ multiplex PCR; TCRdb holds only in-frame clones, not every one. The repertoire has tens of thousands of clones, around four fifths of them found once; the top ten carry 20% to 25%. V lost 0 bases and J lost 3; bases outside the gene matches: 9. Germline V CDR1 and CDR2: SGHRS, YFSETQ. This CDR3 region has 17 residues. This sample was taken from a study of control samples from healthy donors and cancer patients. The specimen was PBMCs. The chain employs TRBV5-1 and TRBJ1-3, with 7 nucleotides matching TRBD1. This sequence originates from a woman aged 55-70 years with lung cancer. The CDR3 DNA is TGCGCCAGCAGCTTGGTCGGTGTCCAGGGGGATGGAAACACCATATATTTT. It specifies CASSLVGVQGDGNTIYF.